The rows below give T cell receptor beta chains drawn from one sample of a study of naive and memory T cell subsets. Using its own MiXCR run on the UMI-ligation and nested PCR reads, TCRdb lists one record per CDR3 protein. The table shows 98,000 or so distinct CDR3 sequences, with about 14% occurring only once. Source material: naive CD8+ T cells from blood. The source is a human donor in good health. CDR3s include the opening cysteine and the closing phenylalanine or tryptophan. A D gene is named only where the DNA matches it firmly. Clone size is given for some rows only: seen once, a few or many times, or a class if the clone is expanded.

CDR3nt: TGTGCCAGCAGGTCTGGGGCCAACGTCCTGACTTTC; CDR3aa: CASRSGANVLTF; abundance: many; d_gene: NA; j_gene: TRBJ2-6; v_gene: TRBV27
CDR3nt: TGTGCCACCAGCAGAGATTCCGGAACTGAAGCTTTCTTT; CDR3aa: CATSRDSGTEAFF; abundance: NA; d_gene: NA; j_gene: TRBJ1-1; v_gene: TRBV15
CDR3nt: TGTGCCAGCAGCCCTGAGCGGGGGAACTCCTACAATGAGCAGTTCTTC; CDR3aa: CASSPERGNSYNEQFF; abundance: few; d_gene: TRBD2; j_gene: TRBJ2-1; v_gene: TRBV7-9
CDR3nt: TGCAGTGCTACTCAAATTGGGGGGCAACAGGAGACCCACCCGGATACGCAGTATTTT; CDR3aa: CSATQIGGQQETHPDTQYF; abundance: NA; d_gene: NA; j_gene: TRBJ2-3; v_gene: TRBV20-1
CDR3nt: TGTGCCAGCAGCGACGGACTAGCGGGGGGAGAGCAGTTCTTC; CDR3aa: CASSDGLAGGEQFF; abundance: few; d_gene: TRBD2; j_gene: TRBJ2-1; v_gene: TRBV9
CDR3nt: TGCGCCAGCAGCCAAGGGTCTAGTCCAGCGGGAGGTTTCAATGAGCAGTTCTTC; CDR3aa: CASSQGSSPAGGFNEQFF; abundance: NA; d_gene: TRBD2; j_gene: TRBJ2-1; v_gene: TRBV4-3
CDR3nt: TGCAGTGCTAGTAGGCCCACTACCTTTTCAGATACGCAGTATTTT; CDR3aa: CSASRPTTFSDTQYF; abundance: few; d_gene: NA; j_gene: TRBJ2-3; v_gene: TRBV20-1
CDR3nt: TGTGCCAGCAGCCAGCAACAATTTTATAATTCACCCCTCCACTTT; CDR3aa: CASSQQQFYNSPLHF; abundance: few; d_gene: NA; j_gene: TRBJ1-6; v_gene: TRBV14
CDR3nt: TGTGCCAGCTCACCGGAGGCGGGGGTGGATGAGCAGTTCTTC; CDR3aa: CASSPEAGVDEQFF; abundance: many; d_gene: TRBD2; j_gene: TRBJ2-1; v_gene: TRBV18
CDR3nt: TGTGCCGCGGGGGACTCCTCGCGAACTGAAGCTTTCTTT; CDR3aa: CAAGDSSRTEAFF; abundance: NA; d_gene: NA; j_gene: TRBJ1-1; v_gene: TRBV6-5
CDR3nt: TGTGCCAGCAGTGAGGGACAGAGTGTTACCGGGGAGCTGTTTTTT; CDR3aa: CASSEGQSVTGELFF; abundance: NA; d_gene: TRBD1; j_gene: TRBJ2-2; v_gene: TRBV6-2/TRBV6-3
CDR3nt: TGTGCCAGCAGCTTGTTTCGGGAGGCTGAAGCTTTCTTT; CDR3aa: CASSLFREAEAFF; abundance: many; d_gene: NA; j_gene: TRBJ1-1; v_gene: TRBV7-6
CDR3nt: TGTGCCAGCAGCGAGACAGGGCTTAGCAATCAGCCCCAGCATTTT; CDR3aa: CASSETGLSNQPQHF; abundance: few; d_gene: TRBD1; j_gene: TRBJ1-5; v_gene: TRBV7-2
CDR3nt: TGTGCCAGCGGCGGGAGGGGGCAGAACACCGGGGAGCTGTTTTTT; CDR3aa: CASGGRGQNTGELFF; abundance: few; d_gene: TRBD2; j_gene: TRBJ2-2; v_gene: TRBV2
CDR3nt: TGTGCCAGCAGTTTCGATGCGGGGCACTCCTACAATGAGCAGTTCTTC; CDR3aa: CASSFDAGHSYNEQFF; abundance: NA; d_gene: NA; j_gene: TRBJ2-1; v_gene: TRBV12-3/TRBV12-4
CDR3nt: TGTGCCAGCAGCTTGACCGGGACCCCAAATCAGCCCCAGCATTTT; CDR3aa: CASSLTGTPNQPQHF; abundance: few; d_gene: NA; j_gene: TRBJ1-5; v_gene: TRBV7-9
CDR3nt: TGTGCCACCAGTGACGCCCCCTCCAATGAGCAGTTCTTC; CDR3aa: CATSDAPSNEQFF; abundance: many; d_gene: NA; j_gene: TRBJ2-1; v_gene: TRBV24-1
CDR3nt: TGTGCCAGCAGCACCCCGGACAGGGTCTACGAGCAGTACTTC; CDR3aa: CASSTPDRVYEQYF; abundance: many; d_gene: TRBD1; j_gene: TRBJ2-7; v_gene: TRBV7-9
CDR3nt: TGTGCCAGCAGTCCAGGGGCGGGACCAACCTCCTACGAGCAGTACTTC; CDR3aa: CASSPGAGPTSYEQYF; abundance: few; d_gene: NA; j_gene: TRBJ2-7; v_gene: TRBV7-9
CDR3nt: TGTGCCAGCAGCCCCCGGGGAGGGGTTAGACCTGGAAACACCATATATTTT; CDR3aa: CASSPRGGVRPGNTIYF; abundance: NA; d_gene: NA; j_gene: TRBJ1-3; v_gene: TRBV28